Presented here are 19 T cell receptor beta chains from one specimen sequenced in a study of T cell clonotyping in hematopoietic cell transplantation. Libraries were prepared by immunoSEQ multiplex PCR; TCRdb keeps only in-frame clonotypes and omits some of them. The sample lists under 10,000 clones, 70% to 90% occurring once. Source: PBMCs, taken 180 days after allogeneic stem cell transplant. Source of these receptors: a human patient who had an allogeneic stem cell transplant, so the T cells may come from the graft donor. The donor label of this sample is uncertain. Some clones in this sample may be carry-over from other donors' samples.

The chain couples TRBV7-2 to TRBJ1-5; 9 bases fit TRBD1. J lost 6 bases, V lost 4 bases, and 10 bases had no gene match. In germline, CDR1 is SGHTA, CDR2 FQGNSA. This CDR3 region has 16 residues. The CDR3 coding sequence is TGTGCCAGCAGCTCAACACAGGGGGCAGTTGCTCAGCCCCAGCATTTT. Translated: CASSSTQGAVAQPQHF.

The CDR3 loop is CASSKAGSKDTQYF. The CDR3, as DNA: TGTGCCAGCAGCAAGGCGGGGTCAAAAGATACGCAGTATTTT. V gene TRBV9 combines with J gene TRBJ2-3, with a weak D call TRBD2 (6 bases). V shed 4 bases and J shed 5 bases, with 14 bases lying between them. The CDR3 runs to 14 residues. Germline V gene sequence: CDR1 SGDLS, CDR2 YYNGEE.

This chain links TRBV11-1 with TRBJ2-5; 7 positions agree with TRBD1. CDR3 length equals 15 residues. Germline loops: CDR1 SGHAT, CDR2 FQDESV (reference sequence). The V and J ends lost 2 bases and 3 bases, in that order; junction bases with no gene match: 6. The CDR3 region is CASSLTPDREETQYF. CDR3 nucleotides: TGTGCCAGCAGCTTAACCCCAGACAGGGAAGAGACCCAGTACTTC.

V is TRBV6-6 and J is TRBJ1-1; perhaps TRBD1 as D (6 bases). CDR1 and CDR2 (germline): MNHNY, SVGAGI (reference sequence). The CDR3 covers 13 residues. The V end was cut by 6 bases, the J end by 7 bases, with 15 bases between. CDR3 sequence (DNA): TGTGCCAGCAGGGCCCGGGGGGCGAGTGAAGCTTTCTTT. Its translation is CASRARGASEAFF.

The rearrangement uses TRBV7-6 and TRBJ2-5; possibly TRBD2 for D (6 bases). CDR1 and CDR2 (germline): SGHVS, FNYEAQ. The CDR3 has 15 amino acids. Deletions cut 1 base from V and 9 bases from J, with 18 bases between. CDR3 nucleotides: TGTGCCAGCAGCTTAGATGGGCGGGGTACCAGGGCCCAGTACTTC. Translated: CASSLDGRGTRAQYF.

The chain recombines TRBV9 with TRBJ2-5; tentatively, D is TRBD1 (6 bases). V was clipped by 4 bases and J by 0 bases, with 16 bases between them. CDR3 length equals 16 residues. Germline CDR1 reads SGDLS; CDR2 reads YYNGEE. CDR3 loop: CASSTLQGSYQETQYF. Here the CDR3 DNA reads TGTGCCAGCAGCACCCTACAGGGATCGTACCAAGAGACCCAGTACTTC.

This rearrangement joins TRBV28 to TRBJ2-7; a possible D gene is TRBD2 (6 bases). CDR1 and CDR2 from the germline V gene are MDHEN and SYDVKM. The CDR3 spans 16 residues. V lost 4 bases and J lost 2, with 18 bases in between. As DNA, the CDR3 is TGTGCCAGCAGTTCCCTATTCGGGGAGGAGGCCTACGAGCAGTACTTC. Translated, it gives CASSSLFGEEAYEQYF.

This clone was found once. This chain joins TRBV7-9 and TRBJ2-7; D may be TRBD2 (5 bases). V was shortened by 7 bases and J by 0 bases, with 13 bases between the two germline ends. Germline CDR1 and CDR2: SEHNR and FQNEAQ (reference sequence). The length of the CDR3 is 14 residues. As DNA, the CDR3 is TGTGCCAGCACCGACGGACTGCTCTCCTACGAGCAGTACTTC. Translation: CASTDGLLSYEQYF. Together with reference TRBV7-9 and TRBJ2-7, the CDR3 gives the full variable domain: DTGVSQNPRHKITKRGQNVTFRCDPISEHNRLYWYRQTLGQGPEFLTYFQNEAQLEKSRLLSDRFSAERPKGSFSTLEIQRTEQGDSAMYLCASTDGLLSYEQYFGPGTRLTVT.

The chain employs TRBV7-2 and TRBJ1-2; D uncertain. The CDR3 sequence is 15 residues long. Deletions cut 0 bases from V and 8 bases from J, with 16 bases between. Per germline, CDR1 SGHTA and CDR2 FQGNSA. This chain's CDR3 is CASSLATDSGLGYTF. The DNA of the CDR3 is TGTGCCAGCAGCTTAGCTACAGATTCCGGTTTAGGCTACACCTTC.

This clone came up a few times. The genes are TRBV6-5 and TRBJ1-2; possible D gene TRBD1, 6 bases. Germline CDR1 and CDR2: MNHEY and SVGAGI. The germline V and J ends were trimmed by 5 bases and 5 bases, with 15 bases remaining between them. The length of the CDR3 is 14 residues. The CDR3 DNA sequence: TGTGCCAGCAGTCGAAGCTCAGGGGCTTATGGCTACACCTTC. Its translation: CASSRSSGAYGYTF.

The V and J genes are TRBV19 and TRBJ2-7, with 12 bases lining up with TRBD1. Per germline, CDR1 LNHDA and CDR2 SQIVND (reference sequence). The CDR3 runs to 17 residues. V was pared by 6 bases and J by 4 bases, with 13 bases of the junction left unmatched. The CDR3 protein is CASRKGGTGGAGYEQYF. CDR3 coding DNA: TGTGCCAGTAGGAAGGGAGGGACAGGGGGCGCGGGATACGAGCAGTACTTC.

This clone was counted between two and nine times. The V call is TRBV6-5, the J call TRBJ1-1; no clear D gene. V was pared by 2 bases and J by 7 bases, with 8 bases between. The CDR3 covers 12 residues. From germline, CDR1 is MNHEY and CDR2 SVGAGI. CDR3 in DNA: TGTGCCAGCAGTTACGAAGGGATTGAAGCTTTCTTT. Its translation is CASSYEGIEAFF.

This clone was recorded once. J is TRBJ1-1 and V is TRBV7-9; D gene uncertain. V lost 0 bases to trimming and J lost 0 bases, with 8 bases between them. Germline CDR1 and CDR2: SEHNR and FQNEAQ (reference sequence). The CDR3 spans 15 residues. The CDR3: CASSLAKLMNTEAFF. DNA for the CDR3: TGTGCCAGCAGCTTAGCCAAGCTCATGAACACTGAAGCTTTCTTT. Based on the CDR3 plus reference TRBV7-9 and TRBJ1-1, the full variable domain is DTGVSQNPRHKITKRGQNVTFRCDPISEHNRLYWYRQTLGQGPEFLTYFQNEAQLEKSRLLSDRFSAERPKGSFSTLEIQRTEQGDSAMYLCASSLAKLMNTEAFFGQGTRLTVV.

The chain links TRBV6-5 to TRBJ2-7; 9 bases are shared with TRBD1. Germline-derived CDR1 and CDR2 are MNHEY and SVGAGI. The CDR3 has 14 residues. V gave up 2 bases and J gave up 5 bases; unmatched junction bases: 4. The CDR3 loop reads CASSYEGQGNEQYF. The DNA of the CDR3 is TGTGCCAGCAGTTACGAGGGACAGGGTAACGAGCAGTACTTC.

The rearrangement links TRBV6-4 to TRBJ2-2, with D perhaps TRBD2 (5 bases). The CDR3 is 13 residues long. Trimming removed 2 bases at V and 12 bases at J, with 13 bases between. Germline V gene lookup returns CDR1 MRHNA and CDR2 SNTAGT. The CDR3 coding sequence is TGTGCCAGCAGTGACGGGAGACTGGGCAAGCTGTTTTTT. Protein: CASSDGRLGKLFF.

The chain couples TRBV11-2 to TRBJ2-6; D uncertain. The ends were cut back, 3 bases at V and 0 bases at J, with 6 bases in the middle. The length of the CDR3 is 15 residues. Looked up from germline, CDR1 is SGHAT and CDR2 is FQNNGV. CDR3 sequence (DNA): TGTGCCAGCAGCTTGGAGATCTCTGGGGCCAACGTCCTGACTTTC. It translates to CASSLEISGANVLTF. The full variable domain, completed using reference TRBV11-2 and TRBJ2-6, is EAGVAQSPRYKIIEKRQSVAFWCNPISGHATLYWYQQILGQGPKLLIQFQNNGVVDDSQLPKDRFSAERLKGVDSTLKIQPAKLEDSAVYLCASSLEISGANVLTFGAGSRLTVL.

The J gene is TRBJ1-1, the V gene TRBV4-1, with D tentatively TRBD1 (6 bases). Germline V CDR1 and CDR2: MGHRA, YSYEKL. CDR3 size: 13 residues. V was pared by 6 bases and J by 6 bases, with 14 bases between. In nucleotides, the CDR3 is TGCGCCAGCAGTCCAAAACAGGGCTCTGAAGCTTTCTTT. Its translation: CASSPKQGSEAFF.

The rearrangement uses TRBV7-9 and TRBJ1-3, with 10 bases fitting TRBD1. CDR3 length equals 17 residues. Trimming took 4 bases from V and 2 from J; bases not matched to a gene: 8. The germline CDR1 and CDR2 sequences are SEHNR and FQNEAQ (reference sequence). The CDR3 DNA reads TGTGCCAGCAGCTCCAGCCTCGACAGGGGGCCTGGAAACACCATATATTTT. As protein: CASSSSLDRGPGNTIYF.

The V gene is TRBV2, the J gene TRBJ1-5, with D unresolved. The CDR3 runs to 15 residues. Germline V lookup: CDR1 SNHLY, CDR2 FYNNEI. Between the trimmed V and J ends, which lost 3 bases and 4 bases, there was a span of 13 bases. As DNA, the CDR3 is TGTGCCAGCAGTGAGGGTAGGAGTAGGAATCAGCCCCAGCATTTT. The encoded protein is CASSEGRSRNQPQHF.